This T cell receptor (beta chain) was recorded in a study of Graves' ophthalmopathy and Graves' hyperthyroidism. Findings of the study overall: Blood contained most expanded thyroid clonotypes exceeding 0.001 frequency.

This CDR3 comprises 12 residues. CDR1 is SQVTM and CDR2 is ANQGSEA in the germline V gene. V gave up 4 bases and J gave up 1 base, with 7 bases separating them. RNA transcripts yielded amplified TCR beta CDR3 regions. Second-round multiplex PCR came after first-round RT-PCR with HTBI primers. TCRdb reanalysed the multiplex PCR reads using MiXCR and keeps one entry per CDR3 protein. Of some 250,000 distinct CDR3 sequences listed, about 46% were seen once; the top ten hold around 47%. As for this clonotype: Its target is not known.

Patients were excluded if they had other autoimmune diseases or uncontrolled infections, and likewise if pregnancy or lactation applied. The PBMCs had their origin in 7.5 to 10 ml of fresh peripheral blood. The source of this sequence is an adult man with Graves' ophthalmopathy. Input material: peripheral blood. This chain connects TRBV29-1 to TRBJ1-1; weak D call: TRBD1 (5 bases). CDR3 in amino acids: CSVAGGNTEAFF. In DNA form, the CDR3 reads TGCAGCGTTGCGGGGGGGAACACTGAAGCTTTCTTT.